The source of this T cell receptor beta chain is a study of T cell repertoires in cytomegalovirus infection (dated by TCRdb to the late 2010s). For the study in its entirety: The peptide stimulations were aimed at well-studied HLA-B-restricted epitopes as well as recently identified HLA-C-restricted CMV epitopes, whose presentation resists viral immunomodulation. Because public TCR beta signatures pointed to carriage of CMV infection together with the matching HLA type, the HLA type of each donor mattered for the analysis. The investigation overall reported the following: The ex vivo response was dominated by HLA-C-restricted CMV-specific TCR beta clonotypes, which also provided the single most frequent clonotype in two of eight donors. In both this cohort and an independent roughly 400-donor cohort, the cumulative frequency of public TCR beta family members distinguished carriers of CMV infection plus the relevant HLA type.

In light of the paper, this sample's treatment or condition label describes: in vitro stimulation with specific CMV peptide epitopes to enrich CMV-specific T cells. TCRdb names Illumina HiSeq 1500 as the instrument used. Through fastp at Q25 and MiXCR, TCRdb rebuilt clones from the public reads, retaining in-frame beta chains. One record per CDR3 amino acid sequence lists the most common genes and DNA. The sample records 570,000 or so distinct CDR3 sequences, roughly 42% of which are singletons. Roughly 50% of the sample is in the top ten clones. The CDR3 runs 16 amino acids, cysteine and phenylalanine included. Here the CDR3 DNA is all that survives: 48 bases in frame from base 1. From a lookup of the germline V gene (reference sequence), CDR1 and CDR2 are GTSNPN and SVGIG. V and J are truncated by 3 bases and 2 bases respectively, leaving an intervening sequence of 19 bases. Only one count was recorded for this clonotype. Its cognate antigen has yet to be identified. No qualities accompany the bases; no much larger clone lies one base away. A lone read is weak support.

The sequence is built from TRBV30 and TRBJ1-1; TRBD1 is possibly the D segment (5 matching bases). The clonotype originates from a human donor in good health (CMV status not recorded). Some clones in this sample may be carry-over from other donors' samples. The sample was cultured PBMCs, taken from culture after CMV antigen stimulation. The CDR3 protein sequence reads: CAWRDRDPILNTEAFF. The DNA sequence is TGTGCCTGGAGGGACCGGGACCCTATACTCAACACTGAAGCTTTCTTT.